What follows are 20 T cell receptor beta chains derived from one specimen sequenced in a study of blood T cells in healthy people across ages. The authors ran a second PCR of roughly 7 to 11 cycles using a sample-barcoded 5' primer and a J-beta primer mix. TCRdb re-called the 5' RACE reads with MiXCR, one entry per CDR3 protein. The table shows about 1.7 million distinct CDR3 sequences, with about 28% occurring only once. Sequenced material: blood. These receptors were obtained from a woman aged 30 to 39 in good health.

This clonotype was counted between two and nine times. The chain is built from TRBV24-1 and TRBJ2-3; no definite D call. The germline gives CDR1 KGHDR, CDR2 SFDVKD. The CDR3 consists of 14 residues. The V end was cut by 2 bases, the J end by 5 bases, with 10 bases between. The CDR3: CATSDSGQEDTQYF. The CDR3 coding sequence is TGTGCCACCAGTGATTCAGGTCAGGAAGATACGCAGTATTTT.

Comment on this clonotype: One end of the junction is discordant with germline, which a read error may explain. V usage is TRBV29-1 and J usage is TRBJ1-2; TRBD1 matches at 9 bases. Germline V gene data show CDR1 as SQVTM and CDR2 as ANQGSEA. The CDR3 runs to 17 residues. CDR3 residues: CSGYGVSGQGPNYDYTF. The CDR3 bases are TGCAGCGGGTATGGAGTATCCGGACAGGGGCCTAACTATGACTACACCTTC.

In this sample, this clonotype turned up a few times. The J gene is TRBJ2-7, the V gene TRBV7-9; TRBD1 is a possible D gene (5 bases). Trimming cost V 7 bases and J 6 bases, with 16 bases left between them. Germline CDR1 and CDR2: SEHNR and FQNEAQ (reference sequence). The CDR3 is made up of 13 amino acids. This CDR3 is CASTDSLAREQYF. The CDR3 DNA reads TGTGCCAGCACTGACAGCCTGGCACGCGAGCAGTACTTC. The full variable domain, rest sourced from reference TRBV7-9 and TRBJ2-7, is DTGVSQNPRHKITKRGQNVTFRCDPISEHNRLYWYRQTLGQGPEFLTYFQNEAQLEKSRLLSDRFSAERPKGSFSTLEIQRTEQGDSAMYLCASTDSLAREQYFGPGTRLTVT.

This clonotype was picked up one time. This chain connects TRBV5-1 to TRBJ2-7; D assignment may be TRBD1 or TRBD2 (5 bases each). Trimming pared 4 bases from V and 4 bases from J, leaving 12 bases between. The CDR3 is made up of 13 amino acids. Germline CDR1 SGHRS, CDR2 YFSETQ. The CDR3 sequence: CASSGDGRYEQYF. The CDR3 nucleotides are TGCGCCAGCAGCGGGGACGGCCGGTACGAGCAGTACTTC.

This clonotype has ten or more counts. The chain is built from TRBV29-1 and TRBJ2-4, with a possible D match to TRBD2 (6 bases). The germline gives CDR1 SQVTM, CDR2 ANQGSEA. Trimming removed 4 bases at V and 1 base at J, with 20 bases between. This CDR3 is 17 amino acids long. Here the CDR3 DNA reads TGCAGCGTTGGGGTCCGGGACGGAGGGTGGGCCAAAAACATTCAGTACTTC. It yields the protein CSVGVRDGGWAKNIQYF.

This clonotype appeared a few times. The chain's CDR3 is CASSLNSEETQYF. DNA of the CDR3: TGTGCCAGCAGTTTAAACAGTGAAGAGACCCAGTACTTC. J is TRBJ2-5 and V is TRBV28; D gene uncertain. Germline V gives CDR1 MDHEN, CDR2 SYDVKM. Trimming cost V 2 bases and J 3 bases, with 7 bases left between them. This CDR3 contains 13 residues.

This clonotype was seen at least ten times. V is TRBV6-5 and J is TRBJ2-7; TRBD1 agrees at 7 bases. Germline V gene lookup returns CDR1 MNHEY and CDR2 SVGAGI. The J segment lost 2 bases and the V segment lost 2 bases, leaving 3 bases of the junction unmatched. The CDR3 spans 14 residues. The DNA of the CDR3 is TGTGCCAGCAGTTACGACAGGGCAGCCTACGAGCAGTACTTC. Its translation: CASSYDRAAYEQYF.

The genes are TRBV10-1 and TRBJ2-4; a possible D gene is TRBD2 (5 bases). The CDR3 loop spans 14 amino acids. Germline V gene lookup returns CDR1 WNHNN and CDR2 SYGVQD (reference sequence). V was trimmed by 3 bases and J by 3 bases, leaving 9 bases between them. The CDR3 nucleotides are TGCGCCAGCAGTGACTCACTAGTCAAAAACATTCAGTACTTC. Translation: CASSDSLVKNIQYF.

V usage is TRBV6-2 or TRBV6-3 and J usage is TRBJ2-1; TRBD1 is a possible D gene (6 bases). The CDR3 has 19 amino acids. Looked up from germline, CDR1 is MNHEY and CDR2 is SVGEGT. Trimming cost V 3 bases and J 0 bases, with 21 bases left between them. The CDR3 nucleotides read TGTGCCAGCAGTTATATTCTCTTGAGGGGGTTAAGCTCCTACAATGAGCAGTTCTTC. It yields the protein CASSYILLRGLSSYNEQFF.

The chain is built from TRBV20-1 and TRBJ2-1; D may be TRBD2 (7 bases). Trimming removed 8 bases at V and 0 bases at J, with 17 bases between. Germline CDR1 reads DFQATT; CDR2 reads SNEGSKA (reference sequence). This CDR3 contains 15 residues. CDR3 coding DNA: TGCAGTTCCTTACAGGGCGGGGGCTCCTACAATGAGCAGTTCTTC. Translated: CSSLQGGGSYNEQFF.

The rearrangement links TRBV27 to TRBJ2-3; 10 positions agree with TRBD1. Germline CDR1 reads MNHEY; CDR2 reads SMNVEV (reference sequence). With 5 bases clipped from V and 4 bases from J, the junction kept 6 bases outside the gene matches. This CDR3 is built from 15 residues. CDR3 sequence: CASSRRDRGSDTQYF. The CDR3 DNA follows: TGTGCCAGCAGTCGCCGGGACAGGGGATCAGATACGCAGTATTTT.

Notes on this clonotype: A much larger clone differs from this one at a single base, so this may be a read error. The chain recombines TRBV7-3 with TRBJ2-1, with 10 bases matching TRBD2. Germline CDR1 is SGHTA and CDR2 is FQGTGA. CDR3 length: 15 amino acids. The CDR3 is CTSSLSGGASDEQFF. The CDR3 nucleotides read TGTACCAGCAGCTTAAGCGGGGGGGCTAGCGATGAGCAGTTCTTC.

This clonotype was observed many times. This chain uses TRBV5-5 with TRBJ2-1, with 9 positions matching TRBD1. The V gene's germline CDR1 is SGHKS and CDR2 YYEKEE (reference sequence). The length of the CDR3 is 15 residues. Germline trimming cut 4 bases from V and 4 bases from J; bases unmatched to any gene: 6. CDR3 nucleotides: TGTGCCAGCAGCCCAAGGACAGGGGAGTACAATGAGCAGTTCTTC. Amino acids: CASSPRTGEYNEQFF.

The chain recombines TRBV29-1 with TRBJ2-3, with 10 bases lining up with TRBD1. The CDR3 contains 14 residues. Germline V gene data show CDR1 as SQVTM and CDR2 as ANQGSEA. The V segment lost 2 bases and the J segment 3 bases; nucleotides outside the gene matches: 2. The CDR3 loop reads CSVEWGQGTDTQYF. CDR3 coding DNA: TGCAGCGTTGAATGGGGACAGGGGACAGATACGCAGTATTTT.

This chain connects TRBV5-5 to TRBJ2-7; 8 bases fit TRBD1. Germline V lookup: CDR1 SGHKS, CDR2 YYEKEE (reference sequence). Trimming removed 2 bases from V and 5 bases from J; junction bases left unmatched: 6. This CDR3 is built from 14 residues. The CDR3 DNA follows: TGTGCCAGCAGCTTAGGCCAGACAGGGGACGAGCAGTACTTC. This gives the protein CASSLGQTGDEQYF. Full variable domain (remainder filled in from reference TRBV5-5 and TRBJ2-7): DAGVTQSPTHLIKTRGQQVTLRCSPISGHKSVSWYQQVLGQGPQFIFQYYEKEERGRGNFPDRFSARQFPNYSSELNVNALLLGDSALYLCASSLGQTGDEQYFGPGTRLTVT.

This clonotype was detected a few times. The chain couples TRBV20-1 to TRBJ2-4; D remains ambiguous. The CDR3 sequence is 15 residues long. V lost 0 bases and J lost 0, with 9 bases in between. In germline, CDR1 is DFQATT, CDR2 SNEGSKA (reference sequence). CDR3 in amino acids: CSARDYRLAKNIQYF. CDR3 in DNA: TGCAGTGCTAGAGATTATAGGTTAGCCAAAAACATTCAGTACTTC.

This clonotype has just a few counts. The chain joins TRBV3-1 to TRBJ2-7; TRBD1 agrees at 9 bases. The length of the CDR3 is 15 residues. Germline values: CDR1 LGHDT, CDR2 YNNKEL (reference sequence). The V and J ends lost 3 bases and 2 bases, in that order; junction bases with no gene match: 5. The CDR3 reads CASSHGDRVPYEQYF. CDR3 nucleotide sequence: TGTGCCAGCAGCCATGGGGACAGGGTACCCTACGAGCAGTACTTC.

This clonotype was observed a handful of times. The rearrangement joins TRBV30 to TRBJ2-7; the match to TRBD2 covers 11 bases. CDR3 length equals 14 residues. The ends lost 1 base at V and 7 bases at J; junction bases unmatched: 6. Germline V gene lookup returns CDR1 GTSNPN and CDR2 SVGIG (reference sequence). The CDR3 region is CAWSGLAGGEEQYF. Here the CDR3 DNA reads TGTGCCTGGAGTGGATTAGCGGGAGGGGAGGAGCAGTACTTC.

The chain uses TRBV5-5 and TRBJ2-5; the D call may be TRBD1 or TRBD2 (5 bases each). V lost 4 bases, J lost 4 bases, and 17 bases lay in between. CDR1 and CDR2 from the germline V gene are SGHKS and YYEKEE (reference sequence). This CDR3 spans 15 amino acids. The CDR3: CASSPGPSVPETQYF. Written as DNA, the CDR3 is TGTGCCAGCAGCCCGGGACCTTCCGTTCCAGAGACCCAGTACTTC.

The chain links TRBV7-6 to TRBJ1-5; a possible D gene is TRBD1 (6 bases). CDR1 SGHVS and CDR2 FNYEAQ come from the germline V gene. The V end was cut by 3 bases, the J end by 6 bases, with 12 bases between. The CDR3 totals 14 residues. CDR3 region: CASSFKQGGQPQHF. As DNA, the CDR3 is TGTGCCAGCAGCTTCAAACAGGGAGGTCAGCCCCAGCATTTT.